Following are 21 T cell receptor beta chains from one sample sequenced in a study of beta chain features in type 1 diabetes. Points from the study as a whole: In all four CD4+ subsets, TCRB CDR3 length was significantly, moderately reduced in type 1 diabetes.

No antigen has been identified for these receptors. The entirety of the isolated RNA underwent reverse transcription, so expressed TCRB transcripts were sequenced. Clones were sequenced by immunoSEQ multiplex PCR, and TCRdb holds only the in-frame ones, with some missing. The top ten hold approximately 0.6% of the sample, which has a few hundred thousand clones, 9.6% seen once. The sample was central memory CD4+ T cells from blood. The receptors stem from a man aged 25-40 years with type 1 diabetes.

The rearrangement joins TRBV4-3 to TRBJ1-2, with TRBD1 matching over 10 bases. Losses at the gene ends were 5 bases for V and 5 bases for J; bases not matched to a gene: 11. The CDR3 has 16 amino acids. The germline V gene has CDR1 LGHNA and CDR2 YSLEER. CDR3 sequence (DNA): TGCGCCAGCAGCAACCTACCGGGACAGGGGACGTATGGCTACACCTTC. Translation gives CASSNLPGQGTYGYTF.

This clone was seen more than once but under ten times. The chain links TRBV7-6 to TRBJ2-7; tentatively, D is TRBD1 (6 bases). Germline CDR1 reads SGHVS; CDR2 reads FNYEAQ. Deletions cut 6 bases from V and 3 bases from J, with 18 bases between. This CDR3 is 15 amino acids long. CDR3 protein: CASSSAGAGDYEQYF. The CDR3 DNA follows: TGTGCCAGCAGTTCCGCAGGGGCTGGGGACTACGAGCAGTACTTC.

This clone was found many times. The chain is built from TRBV29-1 and TRBJ1-2, with D unclear. Germline CDR1 reads SQVTM; CDR2 reads ANQGSEA. The CDR3 has 12 amino acids. Trimming took 6 bases from V and 5 from J, leaving 13 bases between them. CDR3 residues: CSVSTTAYGYTF. In DNA, the CDR3 is TGCAGCGTCTCTACTACAGCTTATGGCTACACCTTC.

V is TRBV6-1 and J is TRBJ2-5; TRBD2 matches 7 bases. Germline CDR1 MNHNS, CDR2 SASEGT. The CDR3 contains 12 residues. The V and J ends lost 10 bases and 7 bases, in that order; junction bases with no gene match: 9. The CDR3 loop is CAIKQTGGTQYF. CDR3 bases: TGTGCCATCAAGCAAACGGGGGGGACCCAGTACTTC.

The rearrangement joins TRBV27 to TRBJ1-5, with D unresolved. V shed 3 bases and J shed 3 bases, with 9 bases lying between them. There are 14 residues in the CDR3. Germline V gene lookup returns CDR1 MNHEY and CDR2 SMNVEV (reference sequence). CDR3 region: CASSFNSLNQPQHF. CDR3 coding DNA: TGTGCCAGCAGTTTCAACAGCCTCAATCAGCCCCAGCATTTT.

This clone was detected a few times. The chain recombines TRBV7-2 with TRBJ2-1; D is unresolved. The CDR3 is made up of 13 amino acids. CDR1 and CDR2 from the germline V gene are SGHTA and FQGNSA. Trimming cost V 3 bases and J 4 bases, with 7 bases left between them. Here the CDR3 reads CASSFREYNEQFF. The CDR3 bases are TGTGCCAGCAGCTTTAGAGAGTACAATGAGCAGTTCTTC.

This clone was recorded at least ten times. This rearrangement joins TRBV7-9 to TRBJ1-2; D is undetermined. V dropped 2 bases and J dropped 6 bases, with 13 bases sitting between them. The CDR3 extends over 14 amino acids. Germline V gene lookup returns CDR1 SEHNR and CDR2 FQNEAQ (reference sequence). The CDR3 coding sequence is TGTGCCAGCAGCTTATTGTTCGCTTTACATGGCTACACCTTC. Translation: CASSLLFALHGYTF.

Only a few counts were recorded for this clone. This chain links TRBV7-2 with TRBJ2-3; TRBD2 matches at 11 bases. The CDR3 totals 14 residues. Unmatched junction bases numbered 4, after V lost 5 bases and J lost 6 bases. Germline loops: CDR1 SGHTA, CDR2 FQGNSA. Here the CDR3 reads CASSQLAGVDTQYF. CDR3 DNA: TGTGCCAGCAGCCAACTAGCGGGAGTGGATACGCAGTATTTT.

The rearrangement joins TRBV7-9 to TRBJ1-1; D not certain. Germline V CDR1 and CDR2: SEHNR, FQNEAQ (reference sequence). The CDR3 contains 14 residues. The V and J ends lost 2 bases and 1 base respectively, with 8 bases between them. As DNA, the CDR3 is TGTGCCAGCAGCTTAAGGGCGCAGAACACTGAAGCTTTCTTT. Translated: CASSLRAQNTEAFF.

The chain joins TRBV6-5 to TRBJ1-2; TRBD1 might be the D (6 bases). Between the trimmed V and J ends, which lost 7 bases and 4 bases, there was a span of 19 bases. Germline V gives CDR1 MNHEY, CDR2 SVGAGI. The CDR3 consists of 15 residues. The DNA for the CDR3 is TGTGCCAGCAAAATCCGGGGGGCGCTCGGCTATGGCTACACCTTC. Translation: CASKIRGALGYGYTF.

This clone was seen ten or more times. This sequence joins TRBV28 and TRBJ2-7, with D possibly matching TRBD1 (6 bases). Trimming removed 6 bases from V and 6 bases from J, with 12 bases in between. The CDR3 totals 12 residues. Germline loops: CDR1 MDHEN, CDR2 SYDVKM. As DNA, the CDR3 is TGTGCCAGCAGAAGTACAGGGAGCGAGCAGTACTTC. It specifies CASRSTGSEQYF.

This clone was found a few times. The chain couples TRBV7-9 to TRBJ2-3; possibly TRBD1 or TRBD2 for D (6 bases each). The CDR3 is 14 amino acids. V was pared by 1 base and J by 10 bases, with 15 bases between. Germline V gene sequence: CDR1 SEHNR, CDR2 FQNEAQ (reference sequence). The CDR3 is CASSLVSGAGAQYF. Written as DNA, the CDR3 is TGTGCCAGCAGCTTAGTTAGCGGCGCAGGGGCGCAGTATTTT.

The table lists this clone with a few counts. The chain employs TRBV11-2 and TRBJ2-7; a possible D gene is TRBD1 (5 bases). V dropped 1 base and J dropped 4 bases, with 11 bases sitting between them. The CDR3 spans 14 residues. Germline CDR1 and CDR2: SGHAT and FQNNGV. The CDR3 loop reads CASSLVRATYEQYF. CDR3 in DNA: TGTGCCAGCAGCTTAGTCAGGGCTACATACGAGCAGTACTTC.

This clone was counted a few times. Other DNA variants within this sample encode the same CDR3. V and J are TRBV5-1 and TRBJ2-1; D remains unclear. Trimming cost V 4 bases and J 0 bases, with 11 bases left between them. The CDR3 consists of 15 residues. CDR1 is SGHRS and CDR2 is YFSETQ in the germline V gene. CDR3 sequence reads: CASSLESSSYNEQFF. In DNA form, the CDR3 reads TGCGCCAGCAGCCTAGAAAGCAGCTCCTACAATGAGCAGTTCTTC.

This clone was detected a few times. The sample carries other DNA sequences with the same CDR3. The chain has TRBV5-1 and TRBJ2-3, with 8 bases aligning to TRBD1. CDR3 length: 14 amino acids. Germline V lookup: CDR1 SGHRS, CDR2 YFSETQ. The trim removed 4 bases at V and 2 bases at J, leaving 3 bases unmatched. Here the CDR3 DNA reads TGCGCCAGCAGCCCGGGACAGGACACAGATACGCAGTATTTT. It yields the protein CASSPGQDTDTQYF.

A few counts support this clone. This chain joins TRBV30 and TRBJ1-5; TRBD1 might be the D (5 bases). The CDR3 has 18 amino acids. Germline lookup yields CDR1 GTSNPN and CDR2 SVGIG (reference sequence). Trimming took 0 bases from V and 0 from J, leaving 18 bases between them. The CDR3 protein is CAWSVWRGARYSNQPQHF. CDR3 in DNA: TGTGCCTGGAGTGTATGGAGAGGGGCTAGATATAGCAATCAGCCCCAGCATTTT.

In regard to this clone: The sample carries other DNA sequences with the same CDR3. The chain links TRBV28 to TRBJ1-1, with no clear D. The germline V gene has CDR1 MDHEN and CDR2 SYDVKM. The CDR3 spans 12 residues. The V end lost 5 bases, the J end lost 6 bases, and 10 bases lay between the germline ends. The CDR3 DNA reads as TGTGCCAGCAGTCTCGGAATCTCTGAAGCTTTCTTT. Protein sequence: CASSLGISEAFF.

This chain links TRBV5-4 with TRBJ2-5; 7 positions agree with TRBD2. The germline CDR1 and CDR2 sequences are SGHNT and YYREEE (reference sequence). The CDR3 spans 15 residues. With 0 bases clipped from V and 1 base from J, the junction kept 3 bases outside the gene matches. CDR3 in amino acids: CASSLAGTTQETQYF. In DNA form, the CDR3 reads TGTGCCAGCAGCTTGGCAGGGACTACCCAAGAGACCCAGTACTTC.

The chain employs TRBV6-1 and TRBJ2-5; possible D gene TRBD1, 6 bases. Looked up from germline, CDR1 is MNHNS and CDR2 is SASEGT. This CDR3 region has 13 residues. Trimming took 8 bases from V and 3 from J, leaving 13 bases between them. CDR3 in amino acids: CASARTAKETQYF. CDR3 in DNA: TGTGCCAGCGCCAGGACAGCTAAAGAGACCCAGTACTTC.

This chain links TRBV10-2 with TRBJ1-1; D uncertain. The CDR3 extends over 13 amino acids. The V and J ends lost 8 bases and 1 base respectively, with 11 bases between them. Germline CDR1 is WSHSY and CDR2 is SAAADI. The CDR3 nucleotides read TGCGCCAGCCAAGGAGGTTCGAACACTGAAGCTTTCTTT. Translated, it gives CASQGGSNTEAFF.

This clone showed up just a few times. The chain recombines TRBV11-2 with TRBJ1-1; 10 bases align to TRBD1. Germline V CDR1 and CDR2: SGHAT, FQNNGV. This CDR3 region has 14 residues. V was clipped by 5 bases and J by 10 bases; unmatched bases: 10. This CDR3 reads CASSTETGGEAAFF. CDR3 in DNA: TGTGCCAGCAGCACCGAGACAGGGGGCGAAGCAGCTTTCTTT.